The 18 T cell receptor delta chains below were found in one sample sequenced in a study of γδ T cells in repeated Plasmodium falciparum infection. TCRdb re-processed the multiplex PCR reads using CATT. The table has over 55,000 delta-chain clones, about 1.5% seen once. Flow sorting of PBMC yielded separate Vgamma9/Vdelta2+ and Vdelta2-negative gammadelta T cell populations for bulk repertoire analysis. Source material: gamma-delta T cells from blood. All receptors derive from a pool of human donors (malaria-infected and uninfected, not separated).

With regard to this clone: This likely stems from a read error, as it lies one base from a far larger clone. The same CDR3 is also encoded by other DNA sequences in this sample. V is TRDV1 and J is TRDJ1, with 10 bases that match TRDD3. J lost 0 bases, V lost 0 bases, and 31 bases had no gene match. Germline V gene data show CDR1 as TSWWSYY and CDR2 as QGS. This CDR3 comprises 26 residues. The CDR3 region is CALGELGVKGFSTGGFSHLYTDKLIF. The CDR3 nucleotides read TGTGCTCTTGGGGAACTAGGAGTCAAAGGCTTTTCAACTGGGGGATTCTCACACCTGTACACCGATAAACTCATCTTT.

This clone was detected only a few times. A far larger clone differs by one base, so this is likely a read error. Other nucleotide sequences in the sample specify the same CDR3. The genes are TRDV1 and TRDJ1, with a tentative D call TRDD3 (5 bases). This CDR3 spans 21 amino acids. The germline V gene has CDR1 TSWWSYY and CDR2 QGS. Here the CDR3 reads CALGELSFPLLFRSYTDKLIF. The CDR3 nucleotides read TGTGCCCTTGGGGAACTTTCTTTCCCCCTGCTATTCCGCTCTTACACCGATAAACTCATCTTT.

About this clone itself: A read error likely explains why the TCRdb protein, taken from a much larger clone, differs from this DNA's translation at residue 9; the protein shown is translated from the DNA. The chain couples TRDV1 to TRDJ1, with TRDD3 identical over 9 bases. No J segment appears in TCRdb, so it was assigned here by matching the sequence to germline. Germline CDR1 TSWWSYY, CDR2 QGS. The trim removed 2 bases at V and 1 base at J, leaving 35 bases unmatched. This CDR3 has 26 amino acids. As DNA, the CDR3 is TGTGCTCTTGGGGAAGCGGGGCCTCCCTACGGGAGGAGTACTGGGGGACCCCGTTGGGTCACCGATAAACTCATCTTT. Translated, it gives CALGEAGPPYGRSTGGPRWVTDKLIF.

This clone has ten or more counts. A single base is all that separates this from a far larger clone, so a read error is likely. The chain uses TRDV2 and TRDJ1, with 8 bases that match TRDD3. V shed 3 bases, J shed 0 bases, and the junction held 2 bases outside the gene matches. CDR3 size: 14 residues. Germline CDR1 reads GEAIGNYY; CDR2 reads EKD. The DNA for the CDR3 is TGTGCCTGTGACCCTGGGGGACACACCGATAAACTCATCTTT. Translation: CACDPGGHTDKLIF.

Details on this clone: Translating this DNA gives a protein that differs at residue 18 from the TCRdb one, which belongs to a much larger clone; a read error is likely, and the protein shown is this translation. Other DNA sequences in this specimen translate into the identical CDR3. The chain has TRDV1 and TRDJ1, with D perhaps matching TRDD2 (6 bases). The CDR3 is 23 amino acids. Germline CDR1 TSWWSYY, CDR2 QGS. Trimming stripped 3 bases from V and 3 bases from J, with 38 bases between. CDR3 sequence reads: CALGETVLPSAMGIRANADKLIF. The DNA of the CDR3 is TGTGCTCTTGGGGAGACTGTCCTGCCTTCCGCGATGGGTATACGCGCTAACGCCGATAAACTCATCTTT.

This clone was counted at least ten times. A read error likely explains why the TCRdb protein, taken from a much larger clone, differs from this DNA's translation at residue 4; the protein shown is translated from the DNA. This chain uses TRDV3 with TRDJ1, with TRDD3 matching 10 bases. V lost 0 bases, J lost 2 bases, and 9 bases stayed unmatched. Germline CDR1 TVYSNPD, CDR2 GDNSRS (reference sequence). The CDR3 sequence is 16 residues long. The CDR3 reads CAFSPPCWGITDKLIF. The CDR3, as DNA: TGTGCCTTTAGTCCCCCTTGCTGGGGGATAACCGATAAACTCATCTTT.

This clone showed up many times. A far more abundant clone sits one base away, making this likely a read error. Other DNA sequences in the same sample also yield this CDR3. The chain links TRDV2 to TRDJ4; 8 bases map to TRDD3. The CDR3 spans 17 residues. Germline V gene lookup returns CDR1 GEAIGNYY and CDR2 EKD. CDR3 residues: CACFHGDTSAEVRPLIF. In DNA form, the CDR3 reads TGCGCCTGCTTCCACGGGGATACATCAGCGGAAGTCAGACCCCTGATCTTT.

A few counts support this clone. TCRdb pairs this DNA with a much larger clone's protein that differs at residue 11, likely a read error; the protein shown was translated from the DNA. The J gene is TRDJ1, the V gene TRDV1; 7 bases align to TRDD3. This CDR3 is built from 22 residues. The trim removed 2 bases at V and 0 bases at J, leaving 24 bases unmatched. Germline V gives CDR1 TSWWSYY, CDR2 QGS. Here the CDR3 DNA reads TGTGCTCTTGGGGAATCCGCAAACTTGCGCGAGGGATACCTACGGTACACCGATAAACTCATCTTT. It translates to CALGESANLREGYLRYTDKLIF.

By share, this clone counts as medium-sized. This CDR3 is also generated by other DNA sequences in the sample. The V call is TRDV3, the J call TRDJ1, with 9 positions matching TRDD3. The junction had 7 bases not matched to a gene; V was cut back by 0 bases and J by 8 bases. Germline V gene sequence: CDR1 TVYSNPD, CDR2 GDNSRS (reference sequence). There are 13 residues in the CDR3. In DNA form, the CDR3 reads TGTGCCTTTAGATTCCCTACTGGGGGAAAACTCATCTTT. As protein: CAFRFPTGGKLIF.

Note on this clone: Since a far larger clone is one base different, this is likely a read error. This sample also contains other DNA sequences that code for the same CDR3. The V gene is TRDV1, the J gene TRDJ1; D remains ambiguous. The J gene is absent in TCRdb and was assigned here via DNA matching to germline. V was shortened by 0 bases and J by 1 base, with 15 bases between the two germline ends. The germline gives CDR1 TSWWSYY, CDR2 QGS. CDR3 size: 17 residues. The CDR3 nucleotides read TGTGCTCTTGGGGAACTCCCATCATATATCTTCACCGATAAACTCATCTTT. Its protein is CALGELPSYIFTDKLIF.

This clone appeared a few times. TCRdb lists the protein of a much larger clone for this DNA, which differs at residue 14, so this is likely a read error; the protein given here is translated from the DNA itself. This chain links TRDV1 with TRDJ1; 10 positions match TRDD3. CDR1 and CDR2 (germline): TSWWSYY, QGS. This CDR3 is 19 amino acids long. The V segment lost 4 bases and the J segment 3 bases; nucleotides outside the gene matches: 17. The CDR3 DNA sequence: TGTGCTCTTGGGGTATTTCGGGGGGGGATACGTAAAACAGCCGATAAACTCATCTTT. This encodes CALGVFRGGIRKTADKLIF.

This clone was seen a handful of times. Translating this DNA gives a protein that differs at residue 4 from the TCRdb one, which belongs to a much larger clone; a read error is likely, and the protein shown is this translation. The chain links TRDV2 to TRDJ1; 10 nucleotides agree with TRDD3. The J gene is not listed in TCRdb, so it was assigned here from a DNA match to germline. Germline CDR1 reads GEAIGNYY; CDR2 reads EKD. After removal of 6 bases from V and 8 bases from J, the junction contained 32 bases not matched to a gene. CDR3 length: 21 residues. CDR3 nucleotide sequence: TGTGCCTGTAACCCTATGATTCCCCACCGGGGGATACGAAGATCCTACTCGAAACTCATCTTT. This translates into CACNPMIPHRGIRRSYSKLIF.

This clone was seen ten or more times. TCRdb has a much larger clone's protein, which differs at residue 16 from the translation of this DNA, likely because of a read error; what is shown is the protein translated from the DNA. V and J are TRDV1 and TRDJ1; maybe TRDD2 (6 bases). The germline gives CDR1 TSWWSYY, CDR2 QGS. The CDR3 has 18 residues. The CDR3 spells CALGEGPTPPLPTDKPIF. As DNA, the CDR3 is TGTGCTCTTGGGGAGGGTCCTACACCGCCCCTCCCGACCGATAAACCCATCTTT.

This clone showed up many times. TCRdb pairs this DNA with a much larger clone's protein that differs at residue 7, likely a read error; the protein shown was translated from the DNA. The chain recombines TRDV1 with TRDJ1, with D unresolved. The J gene was not available in TCRdb and was assigned here by matching the DNA to germline segments. The germline gives CDR1 TSWWSYY, CDR2 QGS. The germline V and J ends were trimmed by 8 bases and 0 bases, with 19 bases remaining between them. The CDR3 loop spans 16 amino acids. CDR3 residues: CALRKFSVSYTDKLIF. As DNA, the CDR3 is TGTGCTCTTAGAAAGTTCTCCGTCTCGTACACCGATAAACTCATCTTT.

This clone appeared a few times. This likely stems from a read error, as it lies one base from a far larger clone. Other DNA variants within this sample encode the same CDR3. The chain is built from TRAV38-2/DV8 and TRDJ1, with 9 positions matching TRDD3. The CDR3 covers 22 residues. CDR1 and CDR2 from the germline V gene are TSESDYY and QEAYKQQN. The CDR3 is CAYRSGVFIPLLGDLKRDKLIF. The CDR3 nucleotides read TGTGCTTATAGGAGCGGCGTCTTTATTCCCCTACTGGGGGACCTGAAACGAGATAAGCTCATCTTT.

This clone was seen a handful of times. The protein that TCRdb holds for this DNA derives from a much larger clone and differs from the translated DNA at residue 11, which likely indicates a read error; the protein shown here is translated from the DNA. The gene calls are TRDV3 and TRDJ1, with D possibly being TRDD3 (5 bases). The CDR3 has 19 residues. The germline V gene encodes CDR1 TVYSNPD and CDR2 GDNSRS (reference sequence). V shed 5 bases and J shed 1 base, with 32 bases lying between them. For the CDR3, the DNA is TGTGCCATACGTGCTCATTCTGAATTGTGCGGAAGTGCCACCGATAAACTCATCTTT. It codes for CAIRAHSELCGSATDKLIF.

In this sample, this clone turned up a few times. TCRdb's protein, taken from a much larger clone, differs from this DNA's translation at residue 5, likely owing to a read error; the protein displayed comes from the DNA. The J gene is TRDJ1, the V gene TRDV1; 13 bases agree with TRDD3. CDR1 TSWWSYY and CDR2 QGS come from the germline V gene. J gave up 0 bases and V 4 bases, and 29 bases lay outside the gene matches. This CDR3 is 25 amino acids long. In DNA, the CDR3 is TGTGCTCTTGGGGGCCTTCCGCGAGGCCTTACTGGGGGATACGCGTTTCCCCCGTACACCGATAAACTCATCTTT. It translates to CALGGLPRGLTGGYAFPPYTDKLIF.

Details on this clone: The protein recorded in TCRdb matches a much larger clone and deviates from this DNA's translation at residue 20, suggesting a read error; the protein here is obtained by translating the DNA. The V gene is TRDV1, the J gene TRDJ1, with 12 positions matching TRDD3. The CDR3 sequence is 24 residues long. Germline CDR1 TSWWSYY, CDR2 QGS. This CDR3 reads CALGEPTFFCPNWGIPCYTGKLIF. CDR3 sequence (DNA): TGTGCTCTTGGGGAACCCACCTTTTTCTGTCCTAACTGGGGGATACCCTGCTACACCGGTAAACTCATCTTT.